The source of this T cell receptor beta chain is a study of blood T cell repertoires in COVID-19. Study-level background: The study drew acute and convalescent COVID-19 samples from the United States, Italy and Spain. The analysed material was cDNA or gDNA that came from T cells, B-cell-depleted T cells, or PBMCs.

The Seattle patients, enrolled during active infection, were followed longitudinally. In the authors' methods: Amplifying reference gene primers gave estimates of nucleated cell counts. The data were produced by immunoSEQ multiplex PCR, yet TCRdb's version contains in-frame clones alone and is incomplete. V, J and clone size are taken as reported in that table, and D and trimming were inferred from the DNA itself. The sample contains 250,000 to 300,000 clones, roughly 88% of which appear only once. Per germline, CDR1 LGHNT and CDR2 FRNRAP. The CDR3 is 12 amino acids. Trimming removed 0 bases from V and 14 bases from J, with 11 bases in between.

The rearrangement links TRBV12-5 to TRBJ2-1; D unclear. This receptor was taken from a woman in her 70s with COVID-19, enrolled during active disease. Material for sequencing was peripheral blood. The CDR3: CASGLVAGDEFF. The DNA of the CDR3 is TGTGCTAGTGGTTTGGTAGCTGGAGACGAGTTCTTC.